This T cell receptor (beta chain) was sequenced during a study of blood T cell repertoires in COVID-19. Overall study: Sources were T cells, B-cell-depleted T cells, or PBMCs; the material itself was cDNA or gDNA.

CDR1 MNHEY and CDR2 SMNVEV come from the germline V gene (reference sequence). V shed 2 bases and J shed 2 bases, with 7 bases lying between them. The CDR3 totals 14 residues. In the source study's methods: Reference gene primer amplification gave nucleated cell count estimates. Clones were read by immunoSEQ multiplex PCR, and TCRdb kept only the in-frame ones, dropping some. V and J calls and clone size come straight from that table; D and trimming were deduced from the DNA. Seen here are around 140,000 clones, roughly four fifths observed once, and the top ten hold 4%. This TCR was sampled from a woman aged 60-75 years with acute or convalescent COVID-19. The sample taken for sequencing was peripheral blood. The chain links TRBV27 to TRBJ2-1; no clear D. The CDR3 DNA reads TGTGCCAGCAGTTTAGCGAGTCCCTACAATGAGCAGTTCTTC. This encodes CASSLASPYNEQFF.